These T cell receptor beta chains were read from a single sample in a study of blood T cell repertoires in COVID-19. Repertoires were generated with immunoSEQ multiplex PCR, while TCRdb's copy carries only in-frame clones and drops some. The sample includes under 450,000 clones, around 88% seen only once; the top ten take roughly 12%. Sequencing was done on a sample of peripheral blood. All receptors derive from a woman aged 45-60 years with COVID-19, enrolled during active disease. Each CDR3 is given with its conserved first and last residue. D genes are given only for firm matches. Clone size appears in some rows only: once, few, many, or a class for an expanded clone.

TRBV30	TRBJ1-4	-	TRBD1	CACRQGPTEKLFF	TGTGCCTGCAGACAGGGGCCAACTGAAAAACTGTTTTTT
TRBV2	TRBJ2-3	-	-	CASSEARTVAQYF	TGTGCCAGCAGTGAAGCGCGGACAGTCGCGCAGTATTTT
TRBV27	TRBJ2-3	few	TRBD1	CASSDRGLGDTQYF	TGTGCCAGCAGCGACAGGGGGCTAGGAGATACGCAGTATTTT
TRBV6-5	TRBJ2-7	-	TRBD1	CATSGTAYEQYF	TGTGCCACCTCTGGGACAGCTTACGAGCAGTACTTC
TRBV6-5	TRBJ1-5	-	-	CASSSPNQPQHF	TGTGCCAGCAGCTCCCCCAATCAGCCCCAGCATTTT
TRBV7-2	TRBJ1-1	-	-	CATLQGGLGTEAFF	TGTGCCACCTTGCAGGGTGGGTTGGGCACTGAAGCTTTCTTT
TRBV2	TRBJ2-7	-	TRBD2	CASSEATSGVGEQYF	TGTGCCAGCAGTGAGGCAACTAGCGGGGTGGGGGAGCAGTACTTC
TRBV30	TRBJ1-1	-	-	CAWSPWRGRGAFF	TGTGCCTGGAGTCCCTGGCGGGGACGTGGAGCTTTCTTT
TRBV5-8	TRBJ2-4	-	TRBD1	CASPGATGLGIQYF	TGTGCCAGCCCCGGGGCGACAGGGTTGGGCATTCAGTACTTC
TRBV5-1	TRBJ2-1	-	-	CASSSVRGNEQFF	TGCGCCAGCAGCTCCGTACGGGGCAATGAGCAGTTCTTC
TRBV5-8	TRBJ1-3	-	TRBD1	CASSRSRDRVGNTIYF	TGTGCCAGCAGCCGCAGTCGGGACAGGGTCGGAAACACCATATATTTT
TRBV27	TRBJ1-1	-	TRBD1	CASSLFHDRGTEAFF	TGTGCCAGCAGTTTGTTCCACGACAGGGGGACTGAAGCTTTCTTT
TRBV18	TRBJ2-5	-	-	CASSPPRLGQGGQYF	TGTGCCAGCTCACCACCGAGACTGGGTCAGGGGGGCCAGTACTTC
TRBV19	TRBJ1-2	-	-	CASRNGRASYGYTF	TGTGCCAGTAGGAACGGCAGGGCGAGCTATGGCTACACCTTC
TRBV10-3	TRBJ2-7	-	-	CAIGSPGDSYEQYF	TGTGCCATCGGGAGTCCAGGGGACTCCTACGAGCAGTACTTC
TRBV10-1	TRBJ2-3	-	-	CASSARRASTDTQYF	TGCGCCAGCAGTGCCCGTAGAGCTAGCACAGATACGCAGTATTTT
TRBV4-2	TRBJ1-4	-	-	CASSQEKWLRGDGKLFF	TGTGCCAGCAGCCAAGAAAAGTGGTTACGGGGGGACGGAAAACTGTTTTTT
TRBV7-9	TRBJ2-5	-	TRBD2	CASSSSGGARETQYF	TGTGCCAGCAGCTCTAGCGGGGGGGCTCGAGAGACCCAGTACTTC
TRBV27	TRBJ1-2	-	-	CASRDSLLYGYTF	TGTGCCAGCAGGGACAGCCTGCTCTATGGCTACACCTTC
TRBV28	TRBJ2-7	-	-	CASSLSGVIYEQYF	TGTGCCAGCAGTTTAAGTGGAGTTATCTACGAGCAGTACTTC
TRBV28	TRBJ1-5	-	-	CASSLGSYSNQPQHF	TGTGCCAGCAGTTTGGGCAGTTATAGCAATCAGCCCCAGCATTTT
TRBV9	TRBJ1-6	-	TRBD1	CASSLRQGDSPLHF	TGTGCCAGCAGCCTCCGACAGGGTGATTCACCCCTCCACTTT
TRBV9	TRBJ1-4	-	-	CASSDINEKLFF	TGTGCCAGCAGCGATATTAATGAAAAACTGTTTTTT
TRBV18	TRBJ2-7	-	-	CASSPPGGVDRYF	TGTGCCAGCTCACCACCCGGCGGGGTAGATCGGTACTTC
TRBV6-5	TRBJ2-7	-	TRBD1	CASSSWTGSEQYF	TGTGCCAGCAGTTCCTGGACAGGTAGCGAGCAGTACTTC
TRBV12-3/TRBV12-4	TRBJ1-6	-	-	CASTENNSPLHF	TGTGCCAGCACCGAGAATAATTCACCCCTCCACTTT
TRBV30	TRBJ2-2	-	-	CAWRAQAAGELFF	TGTGCCTGGAGAGCCCAAGCCGCCGGGGAGCTGTTTTTT
TRBV4-1	TRBJ2-3	-	TRBD2	CASSQVAGGPLGTDTQYF	TGCGCCAGCAGCCAAGTTGCGGGGGGGCCTTTAGGCACAGATACGCAGTATTTT
TRBV19	TRBJ1-1	-	-	CASSIAGIKAFF	TGTGCCAGTAGTATCGCAGGGATCAAAGCTTTCTTT
TRBV5-1	TRBJ1-2	-	-	CASSLGSGARGGYTF	TGCGCCAGCAGCTTGGGTTCAGGGGCCAGGGGTGGCTACACCTTC
TRBV6-4	TRBJ1-1	-	-	CASQEEGWSTEAFF	TGTGCCAGCCAAGAGGAGGGCTGGAGCACTGAAGCTTTCTTT
TRBV5-8	TRBJ1-2	once	TRBD1	CASSLTGTGYGYTF	TGTGCCAGCAGCCTTACCGGGACAGGATACGGCTACACCTTC
TRBV25-1	TRBJ2-5	-	TRBD1	CASSWRLGQGSQETQYF	TGTGCCAGCTCTTGGAGACTCGGACAGGGAAGCCAAGAGACCCAGTACTTC
TRBV6-5	TRBJ1-4	-	-	CASRPTGSGKLFF	TGTGCCAGCAGACCAACAGGGTCAGGAAAACTGTTTTTT
TRBV2	TRBJ2-7	-	TRBD1	CASSDGTAGYEQYF	TGTGCCAGCAGTGACGGGACAGCAGGCTACGAGCAGTACTTC
TRBV25-1	TRBJ1-2	-	TRBD1	CASSSGGTGYYGYTF	TGTGCCAGCAGCTCAGGGGGGACAGGGTACTATGGCTACACCTTC
TRBV28	TRBJ1-1	-	-	CASSLRSTGGAFF	TGTGCCAGCAGTTTAAGGTCCACGGGGGGAGCTTTCTTT
TRBV28	TRBJ1-1	-	-	CASSRRKAFF	TGTGCCAGCAGTCGGCGGAAGGCTTTCTTT
TRBV4-1	TRBJ2-7	-	TRBD2	CASSHPGASGNPYEQYF	TGCGCCAGCAGCCACCCTGGGGCTAGCGGGAATCCCTACGAGCAGTACTTC
TRBV5-1	TRBJ1-2	-	-	CASSPAGGDLDYGYTF	TGCGCCAGCAGTCCGGCTGGGGGGGATCTTGACTATGGCTACACCTTC
TRBV11-2	TRBJ1-1	-	-	CASSVRASEGAEAFF	TGTGCCAGCAGCGTCCGGGCCTCCGAGGGGGCTGAAGCTTTCTTT
TRBV10-3	TRBJ1-2	-	TRBD1	CAISESDRAGSNYGYTF	TGTGCCATCAGTGAGTCCGACAGGGCGGGAAGTAACTATGGCTACACCTTC
TRBV4-1	TRBJ2-1	-	-	CASSQPLEGNEQFF	TGCGCCAGCAGCCAACCACTGGAGGGCAATGAGCAGTTCTTC
TRBV13	TRBJ1-4	few	-	CASSPASGANEKLFF	TGTGCCAGCAGCCCGGCCTCAGGGGCTAATGAAAAACTGTTTTTT
TRBV7-9	TRBJ1-2	once	-	CASSSSGHPSGGYTF	TGTGCCAGCAGCTCTAGCGGACACCCCTCGGGTGGCTACACCTTC
TRBV29-1	TRBJ1-2	-	-	CSVEGAGGYTF	TGCAGCGTTGAGGGGGCTGGCGGCTACACCTTC
TRBV6-5	TRBJ2-3	-	TRBD2	CASAPGLAGADTQYF	TGTGCCAGCGCACCCGGACTAGCGGGGGCAGATACGCAGTATTTT
TRBV9	TRBJ1-1	-	TRBD1	CASSVLRTGGTEAFF	TGTGCCAGCAGCGTGCTAAGGACAGGGGGCACTGAAGCTTTCTTT
TRBV30	TRBJ1-5	-	-	CAWSVPGRGNQPQHF	TGTGCCTGGAGTGTACCGGGCAGGGGTAATCAGCCCCAGCATTTT
TRBV11-2	TRBJ2-5	-	-	CASSSPPVEETQYF	TGTGCCAGCAGCTCCCCCCCGGTAGAAGAGACCCAGTACTTC
TRBV5-6	TRBJ1-1	-	-	CASSLGGRPLGAFF	TGTGCCAGCAGCTTGGGGGGCAGGCCTCTAGGAGCTTTCTTT
TRBV7-7	TRBJ1-2	-	-	CASTPMPFYGYTF	TGTGCCAGCACCCCTATGCCCTTCTATGGCTACACCTTC
TRBV6-5	TRBJ2-5	-	-	CASSYSSSKETQYF	TGTGCCAGCAGTTACTCGTCGAGTAAGGAGACCCAGTACTTC
TRBV7-9	TRBJ2-7	-	-	CASSAQGSGEQYF	TGTGCCAGCAGCGCTCAGGGTTCGGGCGAGCAGTACTTC
TRBV6-5	TRBJ2-3	-	-	CASSYGQFTDTQYF	TGTGCCAGCAGTTACGGACAGTTCACAGATACGCAGTATTTT
TRBV11-2	TRBJ1-4	-	-	CASSFTGVATNEKLFF	TGTGCCAGCAGCTTCACGGGAGTGGCAACTAATGAAAAACTGTTTTTT
TRBV6-5	TRBJ2-1	-	-	CASRLENEQFF	TGTGCCAGCAGATTGGAGAATGAGCAGTTCTTC